This TCR beta chain originates from a study of blood T cells in healthy people across ages. Per the germline V gene, CDR1 is SGHTA and CDR2 is FQGNSA. The V gene lost 2 bases and the J gene lost 1 base, with 13 bases spanning the gap. CDR3 size: 16 residues. Study-level findings and limits: Across samples, TCR beta diversity tracked strongly with naive T cell percentage. A conclusive naive versus antigen-experienced comparison was prevented by the unsorted PBMCs.

Alongside a J-beta primer mix, a sample-barcoded 5' primer served in a second PCR lasting about 7 to 12 cycles. TCRdb redid the calling of the 5' RACE reads with MiXCR, one entry per CDR3 protein. The data hold about 680,000 distinct CDR3 sequences, with around half observed a single time. The study recruited healthy Caucasian donors from Russia who were aged about 6 to 100. Per sample, extraction of total RNA gave at least 5.5 micrograms in every case. In the case of this clonotype: The antigen is undetermined.

Material: blood. The chain recombines TRBV7-2 with TRBJ2-3; D is undetermined. This clonotype was sampled from a woman aged 55 to 70 in good health. CDR3 residues: CASSLLRPGGTDTQYF. The CDR3, as DNA: TGTGCCAGCAGCTTACTGCGGCCTGGGGGCACAGATACGCAGTATTTT.